One sample yielded the 13 T cell receptor beta chains listed below, sequenced in a study of T cells in Graves' hyperthyroidism and ophthalmopathy. Researchers amplified the TCR beta CDR3 regions from RNA transcripts. First-round RT-PCR with HTBI primers amplified the TCR CDR3 region. TCRdb re-called the multiplex PCR reads through MiXCR, storing one row per CDR3 protein. The profile covers hundreds of thousands of distinct CDR3 sequences, with less than 25% appearing a single time and about 34% taken by the ten largest. Specimen: blood. Receptors were obtained from a man in his thirties or forties with Graves' ophthalmopathy.

This chain uses TRBV5-1 with TRBJ2-1, with 8 bases that match TRBD2. CDR1 is SGHRS and CDR2 is YFSETQ in the germline V gene. Germline trimming cut 2 bases from V and 0 bases from J; bases unmatched to any gene: 7. The CDR3 is 17 residues long. CDR3 loop: CASSLGNSGNSYNEQFF. CDR3 bases: TGCGCCAGCAGCTTAGGGAATAGCGGGAACTCCTACAATGAGCAGTTCTTC.

DNA of the CDR3: TGTGCCAGCACCCAGGGATCGACACCTGGAAACACCATATATTTT. It translates to CASTQGSTPGNTIYF. The chain links TRBV27 to TRBJ1-3; TRBD1 is a possible D gene (5 bases). Germline V gives CDR1 MNHEY, CDR2 SMNVEV (reference sequence). This CDR3 has 15 residues. Trimming left V 7 bases short and J 2 bases short, with 15 bases between.

As concerns this clonotype: A much bigger clone sits one base away, suggesting this may be a read error. The chain uses TRBV7-2 and TRBJ2-7, with D tentatively TRBD2 (5 bases). This CDR3 has 15 amino acids. Germline CDR1 SGHTA, CDR2 FQGNSA. V gave up 5 bases and J gave up 5 bases, with 19 bases separating them. CDR3 DNA: TGTACCAGCAGCACAAGGACGGGGAAGGGAGACGAGCAGTACTTC. Protein: CTSSTRTGKGDEQYF.

This clonotype was seen repeatedly, ten times or more. The chain has TRBV12-3 or TRBV12-4 and TRBJ2-3; 8 bases are a match to TRBD1. The CDR3 extends over 14 amino acids. V lost 5 bases to trimming and J lost 3 bases; unmatched junction nucleotides: 4. For the CDR3, the DNA is TGTGCCAGCAGTATTCGACAGGGGACAGATACGCAGTATTTT. Encoded protein: CASSIRQGTDTQYF.

The chain links TRBV7-9 to TRBJ2-1; D call uncertain. The V gene lost 2 bases and the J gene lost 4 bases, with 12 bases spanning the gap. Germline V CDR1 and CDR2: SEHNR, FQNEAQ (reference sequence). CDR3 length: 15 residues. CDR3 sequence reads: CASSLKKADYNEQFF. The CDR3 DNA follows: TGTGCCAGCAGCTTAAAGAAGGCCGATTACAATGAGCAGTTCTTC.

V gene TRBV10-3 combines with J gene TRBJ2-5; D is possibly TRBD1 or TRBD2 (5 bases each). The CDR3 extends over 13 amino acids. Trimming removed 5 bases at V and 4 bases at J, with 11 bases between. Germline lookup yields CDR1 ENHRY and CDR2 SYGVKD. The CDR3 sequence is CAISPGTLETQYF. The CDR3 DNA reads TGTGCCATCAGTCCCGGGACCCTAGAGACCCAGTACTTC.

This clonotype was seen a few times. The rearrangement joins TRBV4-1 to TRBJ1-1, with D possibly TRBD1 on 5 matching bases. The CDR3 has 15 amino acids. Trimming cost V 0 bases and J 5 bases, with 13 bases left between them. CDR1 and CDR2 from the germline V gene are MGHRA and YSYEKL. The CDR3 DNA follows: TGCGCCAGCAGCCAAGACGGCAGGGTTGGAACTGAAGCTTTCTTT. Protein sequence: CASSQDGRVGTEAFF.

This chain joins TRBV30 and TRBJ2-7; D might be TRBD1 or TRBD2, each matching 5 bases. There are 13 residues in the CDR3. Germline V CDR1 and CDR2: GTSNPN, SVGIG (reference sequence). V was shortened by 0 bases and J by 3 bases, with 9 bases between the two germline ends. This CDR3 reads CAWSVGTLYEQYF. CDR3 nucleotides: TGTGCCTGGAGTGTGGGGACCCTCTACGAGCAGTACTTC.

This clonotype was counted a few times. The rearrangement uses TRBV7-9 and TRBJ1-4, with 8 bases matching TRBD1. The ends lost 5 bases at V and 7 bases at J; junction bases unmatched: 6. The CDR3 is made up of 14 amino acids. Germline CDR1 SEHNR, CDR2 FQNEAQ (reference sequence). CDR3 nucleotides: TGTGCCAGCAGCGCGGACAGGGTTAGTGAAAAACTGTTTTTT. Amino acid sequence: CASSADRVSEKLFF.

This clonotype was recorded many times. The CDR3 loop reads CASSLTGPADTQYF. In DNA, the CDR3 is TGCGCCAGCAGCTTAACAGGTCCCGCAGATACGCAGTATTTT. The rearrangement joins TRBV5-1 to TRBJ2-3; a possible D gene is TRBD1 (5 bases). From germline, CDR1 is SGHRS and CDR2 YFSETQ. Deletions cut 2 bases from V and 4 bases from J, with 11 bases between. The CDR3 contains 14 residues.

The chain joins TRBV4-2 to TRBJ2-7, with 9 bases matching TRBD2. The CDR3 loop spans 14 amino acids. Germline-derived CDR1 and CDR2 are LGHNA and YNFKEQ. V was clipped by 2 bases and J by 5 bases; unmatched bases: 4. The CDR3 here is CASSQLAGPDEQYF. The CDR3 DNA reads as TGTGCCAGCAGCCAACTAGCGGGGCCCGACGAGCAGTACTTC.

The rearrangement uses TRBV19 and TRBJ1-1; D not resolved. The CDR3 spans 15 residues. V was cut by 0 bases and J by 0 bases, with 8 bases left in between. Germline-derived CDR1 and CDR2 are LNHDA and SQIVND (reference sequence). DNA for the CDR3: TGTGCCAGTAGTATAGAAGGGAATATGAACACTGAAGCTTTCTTT. Encoded protein: CASSIEGNMNTEAFF.

In its sample, this clonotype was seen many times. V usage is TRBV30 and J usage is TRBJ2-5, with TRBD1 matching over 7 bases. V lost 1 base to trimming and J lost 1 base; unmatched junction nucleotides: 3. The CDR3 is 14 residues long. Per the germline V gene, CDR1 is GTSNPN and CDR2 is SVGIG (reference sequence). The CDR3 DNA is TGTGCCTGGAGTGCCAGGGGGATCCAAGAGACCCAGTACTTC. This encodes CAWSARGIQETQYF.